The entry below describes one T cell receptor beta chain. The sample originates from a study of blood T cell repertoires in COVID-19. At the level of the study: The United States, Italy and Spain were the sources of the acute and convalescent COVID-19 samples.

The protocol was immunoSEQ multiplex PCR, while the TCRdb copy is restricted to in-frame clones and leaves out a portion. Here the sample spans 35,000 to 40,000 clones, around three quarters being singletons. This CDR3 has 13 residues. Germline V gene sequence: CDR1 SGHRS, CDR2 YFSETQ. Trimming removed 7 bases from V and 1 base from J, with 10 bases in between. The sequencing sample was made of peripheral blood. The TCR sequence derives from an elderly man with active or convalescent COVID-19. J is TRBJ2-3 and V is TRBV5-1; D possibly corresponds to TRBD1 (6 bases). The CDR3 here is CASWTEGTDTQYF. The CDR3 DNA follows: TGCGCCAGCTGGACAGAAGGCACAGATACGCAGTATTTT.